The clone carrying this T cell receptor beta chain was counted only a few times. What it recognizes is unknown. PCR was performed using 60 Vbeta and 13 Jbeta primers. Sequenced by immunoSEQ multiplex PCR; TCRdb stores in-frame clones only, minus some. The sample has about 97,000 clones, approximately 73% seen once; the top ten hold more than 3%. The source of the sample is a study of cytomegalovirus exposure and HLA in healthy donors. Notes on the study in general: In vitro testing confirmed a few CMV-associated chains as specific for CMV antigens.

CDR1 and CDR2 (germline): LNHDA, SQIVND (reference sequence). Trimming at V came to 3 bases and at J to 4 bases, leaving 5 bases not matched to a gene. The CDR3 extends over 15 amino acids. The clonotype was recovered from a man in his forties in good health and CMV-seronegative. Material for sequencing was PBMCs. The rearrangement joins TRBV19 to TRBJ2-3; TRBD2 aligns across 9 bases. The CDR3 coding sequence is TGTGCCAGTAGTATCTATAGCGGGGGATCAGATACGCAGTATTTT. It yields the protein CASSIYSGGSDTQYF.